This T cell receptor (beta chain) comes out of a study of blood T cell repertoires in COVID-19. The wider study: Researchers got acute and convalescent COVID-19 samples from the United States, Italy and Spain.

This CDR3 has 17 amino acids. Germline CDR1 and CDR2: SGHTA and FQGNSA. V was cut by 1 base and J by 0 bases, with 13 bases left in between. As handled by the study authors: Amplification of reference gene primers provided the estimated nucleated cell counts. Method: immunoSEQ multiplex PCR; TCRdb's copy keeps in-frame clones and lacks some. V, J and clone size were drawn from that table, and D and trimming were deduced from the DNA. The table includes 150,000 to 180,000 clones, 83% detected once. Seattle researchers signed up patients amid active infection and tracked them longitudinally. J is TRBJ1-3 and V is TRBV7-2; D is ambiguous. Sequences were obtained from peripheral blood. The origin of this receptor is a woman aged 55-70 years with COVID-19, enrolled during active disease. The CDR3 nucleotides are TGTGCCAGCAGCTTAGGGGGAGGCGGGATCTCTGGAAACACCATATATTTT. This sequence encodes CASSLGGGGISGNTIYF.